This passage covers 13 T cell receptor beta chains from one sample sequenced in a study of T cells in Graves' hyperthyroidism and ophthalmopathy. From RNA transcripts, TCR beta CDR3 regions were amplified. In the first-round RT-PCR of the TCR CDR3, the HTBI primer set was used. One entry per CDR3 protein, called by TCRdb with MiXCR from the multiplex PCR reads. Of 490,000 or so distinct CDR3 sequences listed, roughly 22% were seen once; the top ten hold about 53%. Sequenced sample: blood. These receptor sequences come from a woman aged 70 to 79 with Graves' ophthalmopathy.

The CDR3 loop is CATSRGGRGRRDEQYF. DNA for the CDR3: TGTGCCACCAGCAGAGGCGGCAGGGGGCGCCGAGACGAGCAGTACTTC. V and J are TRBV15 and TRBJ2-7; 8 bases align to TRBD1. This CDR3 region has 16 residues. V lost 1 base and J lost 5; bases outside the gene matches: 10. The germline V gene has CDR1 LNHNV and CDR2 YYDKDF (reference sequence).

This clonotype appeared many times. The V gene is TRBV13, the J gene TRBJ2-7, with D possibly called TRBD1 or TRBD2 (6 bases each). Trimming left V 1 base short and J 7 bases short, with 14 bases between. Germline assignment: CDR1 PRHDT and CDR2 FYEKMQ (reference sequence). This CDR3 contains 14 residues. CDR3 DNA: TGTGCCAGCAGCTTAGATCCGGGGGCGAGGGAGCAGTACTTC. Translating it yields CASSLDPGAREQYF. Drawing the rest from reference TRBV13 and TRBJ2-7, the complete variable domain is AAGVIQSPRHLIKEKRETATLKCYPIPRHDTVYWYQQGPGQDPQFLISFYEKMQSDKGSIPDRFSAQQFSDYHSELNMSSLELGDSALYFCASSLDPGAREQYFGPGTRLTVT.

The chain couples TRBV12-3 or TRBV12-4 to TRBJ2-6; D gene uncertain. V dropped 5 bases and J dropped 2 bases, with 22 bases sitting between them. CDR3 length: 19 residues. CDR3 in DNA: TGTGCCAGCAGTCCGCAATCACCCCCCCCCATGGCTGGGGCCAACGTCCTGACTTTC. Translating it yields CASSPQSPPPMAGANVLTF.

CDR3 nucleotide sequence: TGTGCCACCAGTGAGGGGAACACCGGGGAGCTGTTTTTT. This gives the protein CATSEGNTGELFF. The genes are TRBV24-1 and TRBJ2-2; D remains ambiguous. Germline V CDR1 and CDR2: KGHDR, SFDVKD. The CDR3 has 13 amino acids. The V and J ends lost 4 bases and 1 base respectively, with 3 bases between them.

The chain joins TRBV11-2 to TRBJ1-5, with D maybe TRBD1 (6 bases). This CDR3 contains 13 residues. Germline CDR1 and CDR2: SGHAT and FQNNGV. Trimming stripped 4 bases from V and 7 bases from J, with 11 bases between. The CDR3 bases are TGTGCCAGCAGCTCCAACAGGGACCAGCCCCAGCATTTT. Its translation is CASSSNRDQPQHF.

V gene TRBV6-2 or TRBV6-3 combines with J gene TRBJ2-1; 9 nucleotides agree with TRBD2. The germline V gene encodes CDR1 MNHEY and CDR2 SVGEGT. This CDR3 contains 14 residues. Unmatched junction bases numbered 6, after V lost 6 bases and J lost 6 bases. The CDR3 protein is CASRPGLATNEQFF. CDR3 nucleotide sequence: TGTGCCAGCAGGCCGGGACTAGCAACCAATGAGCAGTTCTTC.

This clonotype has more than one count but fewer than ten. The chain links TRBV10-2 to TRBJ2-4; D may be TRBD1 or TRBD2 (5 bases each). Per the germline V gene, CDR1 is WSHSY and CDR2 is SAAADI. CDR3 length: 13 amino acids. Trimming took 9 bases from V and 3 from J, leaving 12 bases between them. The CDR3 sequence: CASGWDLKNIQYF. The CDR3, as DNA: TGCGCCAGTGGCTGGGACCTCAAAAACATTCAGTACTTC.

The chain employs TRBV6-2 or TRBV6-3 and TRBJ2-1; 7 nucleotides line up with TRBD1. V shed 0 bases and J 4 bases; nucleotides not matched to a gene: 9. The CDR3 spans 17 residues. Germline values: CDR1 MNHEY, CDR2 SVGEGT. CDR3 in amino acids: CASSYSPTGKAYNEQFF. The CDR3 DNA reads TGTGCCAGCAGTTACTCCCCGACAGGGAAGGCTTACAATGAGCAGTTCTTC.

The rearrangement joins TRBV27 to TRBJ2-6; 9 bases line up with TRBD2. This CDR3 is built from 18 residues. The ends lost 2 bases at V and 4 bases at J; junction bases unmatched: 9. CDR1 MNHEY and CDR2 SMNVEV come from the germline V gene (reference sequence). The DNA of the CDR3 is TGTGCCAGCAGTTTACTAGCGGGAAAAGTCGCGGGGGCCAACGTCCTGACTTTC. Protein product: CASSLLAGKVAGANVLTF.

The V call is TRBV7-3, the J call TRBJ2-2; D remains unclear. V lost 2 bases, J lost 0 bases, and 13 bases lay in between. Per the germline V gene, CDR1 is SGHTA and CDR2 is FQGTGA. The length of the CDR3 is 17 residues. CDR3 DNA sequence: TGTGCCAGCAGCTTACTAGGAGAGCCAACGAACACCGGGGAGCTGTTTTTT. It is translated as CASSLLGEPTNTGELFF.

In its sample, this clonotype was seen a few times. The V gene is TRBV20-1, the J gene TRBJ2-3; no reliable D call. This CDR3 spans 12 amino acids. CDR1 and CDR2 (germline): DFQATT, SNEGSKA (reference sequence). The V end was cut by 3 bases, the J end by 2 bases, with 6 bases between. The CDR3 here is CSASRPTDTQYF. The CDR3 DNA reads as TGCAGTGCTAGTCGACCCACAGATACGCAGTATTTT.

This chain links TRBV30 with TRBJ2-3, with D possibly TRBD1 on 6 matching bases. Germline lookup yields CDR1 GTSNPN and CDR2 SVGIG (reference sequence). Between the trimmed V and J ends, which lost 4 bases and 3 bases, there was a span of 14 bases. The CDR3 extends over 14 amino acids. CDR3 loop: CAWNWQGSTDTQYF. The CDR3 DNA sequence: TGTGCCTGGAACTGGCAGGGGTCAACAGATACGCAGTATTTT.

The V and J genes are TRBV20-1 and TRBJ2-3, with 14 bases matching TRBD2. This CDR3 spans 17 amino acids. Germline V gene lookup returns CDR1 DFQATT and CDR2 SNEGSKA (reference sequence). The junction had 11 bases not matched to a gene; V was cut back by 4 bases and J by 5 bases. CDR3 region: CSAMTSGRAHRRDTQYF. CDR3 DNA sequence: TGCAGTGCTATGACTAGCGGGAGGGCCCATCGTAGAGATACGCAGTATTTT.